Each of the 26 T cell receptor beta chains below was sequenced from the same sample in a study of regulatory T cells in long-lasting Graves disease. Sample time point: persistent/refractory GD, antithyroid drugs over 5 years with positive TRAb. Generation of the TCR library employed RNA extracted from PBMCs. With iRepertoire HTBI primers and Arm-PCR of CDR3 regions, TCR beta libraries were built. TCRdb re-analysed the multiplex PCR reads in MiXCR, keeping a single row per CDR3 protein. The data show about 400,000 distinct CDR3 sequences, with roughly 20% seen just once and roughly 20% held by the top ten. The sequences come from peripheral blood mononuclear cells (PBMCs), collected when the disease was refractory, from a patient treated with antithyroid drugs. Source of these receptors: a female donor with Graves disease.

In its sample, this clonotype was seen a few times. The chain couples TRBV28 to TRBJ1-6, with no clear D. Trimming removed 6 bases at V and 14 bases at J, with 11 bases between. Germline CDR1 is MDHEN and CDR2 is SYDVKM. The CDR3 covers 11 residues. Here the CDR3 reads CASSPRVALHF. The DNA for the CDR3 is TGTGCCAGCAGCCCGAGGGTGGCCCTCCACTTT.

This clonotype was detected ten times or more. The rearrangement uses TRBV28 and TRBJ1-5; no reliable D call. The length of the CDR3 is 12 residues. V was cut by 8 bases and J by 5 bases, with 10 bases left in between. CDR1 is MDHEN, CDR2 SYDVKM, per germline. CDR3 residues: CASPDGDQPQHF. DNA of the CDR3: TGTGCCAGCCCGGACGGTGATCAGCCCCAGCATTTT.

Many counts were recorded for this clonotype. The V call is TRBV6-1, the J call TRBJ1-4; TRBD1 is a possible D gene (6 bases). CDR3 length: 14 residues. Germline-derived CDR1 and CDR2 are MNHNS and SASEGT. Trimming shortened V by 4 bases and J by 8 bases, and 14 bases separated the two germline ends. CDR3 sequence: CASSGLGAGEKLFF. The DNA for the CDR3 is TGTGCCAGCAGTGGATTGGGGGCAGGAGAAAAACTGTTTTTT.

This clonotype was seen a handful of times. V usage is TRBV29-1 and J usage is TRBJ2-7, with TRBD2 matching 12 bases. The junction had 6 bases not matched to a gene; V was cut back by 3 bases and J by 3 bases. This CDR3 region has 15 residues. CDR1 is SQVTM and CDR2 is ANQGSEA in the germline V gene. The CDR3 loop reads CSVDATSGSHYEQYF. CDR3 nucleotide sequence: TGCAGCGTTGACGCGACTAGCGGGAGCCACTACGAGCAGTACTTC.

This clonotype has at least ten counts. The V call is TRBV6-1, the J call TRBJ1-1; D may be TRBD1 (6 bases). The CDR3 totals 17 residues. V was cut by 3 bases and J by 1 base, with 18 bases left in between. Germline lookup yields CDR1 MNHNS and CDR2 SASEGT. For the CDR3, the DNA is TGTGCCAGCAGTGATATTCCCCAACAGGGATCGAACACTGAAGCTTTCTTT. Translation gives CASSDIPQQGSNTEAFF.

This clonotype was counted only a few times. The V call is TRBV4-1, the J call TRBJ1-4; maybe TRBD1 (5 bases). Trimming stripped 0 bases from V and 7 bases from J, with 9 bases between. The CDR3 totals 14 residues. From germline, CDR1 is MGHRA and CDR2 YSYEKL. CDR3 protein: CASSQDPGGEKLFF. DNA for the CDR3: TGCGCCAGCAGCCAAGATCCCGGGGGTGAAAAACTGTTTTTT.

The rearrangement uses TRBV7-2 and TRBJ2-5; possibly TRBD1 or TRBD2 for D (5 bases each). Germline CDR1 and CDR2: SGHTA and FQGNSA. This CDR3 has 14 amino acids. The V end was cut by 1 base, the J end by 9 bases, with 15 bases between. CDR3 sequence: CASSLVGLGGAQYF. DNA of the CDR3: TGTGCCAGCAGCTTAGTGGGGCTTGGGGGTGCCCAGTACTTC.

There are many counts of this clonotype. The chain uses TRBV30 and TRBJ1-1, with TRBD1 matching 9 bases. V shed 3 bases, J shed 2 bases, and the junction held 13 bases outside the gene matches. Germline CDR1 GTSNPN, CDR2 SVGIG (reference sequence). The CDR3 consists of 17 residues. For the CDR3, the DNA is TGTGCCTGGAGCGCAATGGGGACAGGGAAGATTAACACTGAAGCTTTCTTT. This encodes CAWSAMGTGKINTEAFF.

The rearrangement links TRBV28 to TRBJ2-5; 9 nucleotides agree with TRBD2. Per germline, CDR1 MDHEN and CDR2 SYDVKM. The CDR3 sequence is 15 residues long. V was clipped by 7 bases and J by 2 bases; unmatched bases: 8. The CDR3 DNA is TGTGCCAGCAATAGCGGGAGCCTTTCTCAAGAGACCCAGTACTTC. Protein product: CASNSGSLSQETQYF.

The CDR3 coding sequence is TGCGCCAGCAGCGGTAGGTCGGGTGAGAACATTCAGTACTTC. This gives the protein CASSGRSGENIQYF. This sequence joins TRBV5-1 and TRBJ2-4, with unresolved D. The CDR3 has 14 amino acids. V lost 4 bases and J lost 7, with 15 bases in between. Germline CDR1 and CDR2: SGHRS and YFSETQ.

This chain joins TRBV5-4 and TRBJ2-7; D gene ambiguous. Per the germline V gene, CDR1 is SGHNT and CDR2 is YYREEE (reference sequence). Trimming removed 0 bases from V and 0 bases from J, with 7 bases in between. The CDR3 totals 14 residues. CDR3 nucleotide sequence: TGTGCCAGCAGCTTGGAGGTCTTCTCCTACGAGCAGTACTTC. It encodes CASSLEVFSYEQYF. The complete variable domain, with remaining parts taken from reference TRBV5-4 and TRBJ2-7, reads ETGVTQSPTHLIKTRGQQVTLRCSSQSGHNTVSWYQQALGQGPQFIFQYYREEENGRGNFPPRFSGLQFPNYSSELNVNALELDDSALYLCASSLEVFSYEQYFGPGTRLTVT.

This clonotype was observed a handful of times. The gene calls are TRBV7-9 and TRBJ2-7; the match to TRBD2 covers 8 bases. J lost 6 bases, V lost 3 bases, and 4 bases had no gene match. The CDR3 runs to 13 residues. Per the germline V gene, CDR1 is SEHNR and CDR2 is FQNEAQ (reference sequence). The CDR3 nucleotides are TGTGCCAGCAGCTTCCGGGGGGGAGTCGAGCAGTACTTC. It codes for CASSFRGGVEQYF.

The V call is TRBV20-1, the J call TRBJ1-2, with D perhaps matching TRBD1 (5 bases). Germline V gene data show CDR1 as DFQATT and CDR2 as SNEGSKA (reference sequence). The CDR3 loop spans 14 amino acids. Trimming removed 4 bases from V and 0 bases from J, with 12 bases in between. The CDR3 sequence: CSAIKGTSNYGYTF. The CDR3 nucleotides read TGCAGTGCTATCAAGGGGACCTCTAACTATGGCTACACCTTC.

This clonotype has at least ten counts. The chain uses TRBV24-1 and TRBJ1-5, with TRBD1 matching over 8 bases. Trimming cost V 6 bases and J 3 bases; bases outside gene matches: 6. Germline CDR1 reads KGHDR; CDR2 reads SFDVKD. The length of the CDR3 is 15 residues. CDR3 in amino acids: CATSLVGQVNQPQHF. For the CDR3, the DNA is TGTGCCACCAGTTTGGTGGGACAGGTCAATCAGCCCCAGCATTTT.

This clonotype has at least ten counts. The CDR3 sequence: CASTETEGTYEQYF. In DNA form, the CDR3 reads TGCGCCAGCACTGAAACCGAGGGAACCTACGAGCAGTACTTC. The rearrangement uses TRBV5-1 and TRBJ2-7; TRBD2 is a possible D gene (5 bases). V was trimmed by 6 bases and J by 2 bases, leaving 15 bases between them. There are 14 residues in the CDR3. The germline V gene encodes CDR1 SGHRS and CDR2 YFSETQ.

The DNA of the CDR3 is TGTGCCAGCAGTCTTTGGGGAGGGATTCTCTACGAGCAGTACTTC. It codes for CASSLWGGILYEQYF. The V gene is TRBV27, the J gene TRBJ2-7; 7 bases align to TRBD2. Germline CDR1 reads MNHEY; CDR2 reads SMNVEV (reference sequence). The CDR3 covers 15 residues. Unmatched junction bases numbered 10, after V lost 5 bases and J lost 3 bases.

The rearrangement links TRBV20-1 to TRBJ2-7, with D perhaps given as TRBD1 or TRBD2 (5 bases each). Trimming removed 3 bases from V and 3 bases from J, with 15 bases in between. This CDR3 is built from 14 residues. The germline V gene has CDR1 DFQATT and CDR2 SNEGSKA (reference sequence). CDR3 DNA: TGCAGTGCTAGTAGCCCCCGGGGCTTCTACGAGCAGTACTTC. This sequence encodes CSASSPRGFYEQYF.

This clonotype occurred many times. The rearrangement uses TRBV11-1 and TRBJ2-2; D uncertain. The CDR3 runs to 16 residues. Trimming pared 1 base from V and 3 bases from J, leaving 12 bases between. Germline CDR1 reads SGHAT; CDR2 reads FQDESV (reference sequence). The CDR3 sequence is CASSLGISSYTGELFF. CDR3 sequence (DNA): TGTGCCAGCAGCTTAGGTATCTCATCTTACACCGGGGAGCTGTTTTTT.

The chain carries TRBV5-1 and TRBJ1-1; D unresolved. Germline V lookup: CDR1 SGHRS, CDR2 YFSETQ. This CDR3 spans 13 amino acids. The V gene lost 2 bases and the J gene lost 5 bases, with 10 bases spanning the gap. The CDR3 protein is CASSFNPRTEAFF. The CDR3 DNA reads TGCGCCAGCAGCTTTAACCCGCGGACTGAAGCTTTCTTT. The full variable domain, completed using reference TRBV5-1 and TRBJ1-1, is KAGVTQTPRYLIKTRGQQVTLSCSPISGHRSVSWYQQTPGQGLQFLFEYFSETQRNKGNFPGRFSGRQFSNSRSEMNVSTLELGDSALYLCASSFNPRTEAFFGQGTRLTVV.

As DNA, the CDR3 is TGTGCCAGCAGCCATACTAGGGAGACTGAAGCTTTCTTT. It is translated as CASSHTRETEAFF. V is TRBV25-1 and J is TRBJ1-1, with unresolved D. The V gene's germline CDR1 is MGHDK and CDR2 SYGVNS. CDR3 length: 13 residues. Trimming cost V 6 bases and J 5 bases, with 13 bases left between them.

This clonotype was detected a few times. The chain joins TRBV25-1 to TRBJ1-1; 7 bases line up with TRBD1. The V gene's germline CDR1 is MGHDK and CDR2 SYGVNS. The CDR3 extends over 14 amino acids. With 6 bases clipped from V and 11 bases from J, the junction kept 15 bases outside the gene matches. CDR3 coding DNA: TGTGCCAGCAGCGAAGGGGGCGATTGGTCCAGTGCTTTCTTT. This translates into CASSEGGDWSSAFF.

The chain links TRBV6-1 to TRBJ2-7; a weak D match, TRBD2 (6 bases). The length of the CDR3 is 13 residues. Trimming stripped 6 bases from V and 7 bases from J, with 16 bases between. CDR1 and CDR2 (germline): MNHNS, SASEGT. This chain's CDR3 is CASRRDQKGEQYF. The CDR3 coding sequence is TGTGCCAGCAGGCGGGACCAGAAAGGGGAGCAGTACTTC.

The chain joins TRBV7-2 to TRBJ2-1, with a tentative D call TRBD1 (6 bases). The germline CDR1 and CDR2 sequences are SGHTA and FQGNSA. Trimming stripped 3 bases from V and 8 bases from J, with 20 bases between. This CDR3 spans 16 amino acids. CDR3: CASSFTTGTSRDEQFF. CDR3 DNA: TGTGCCAGCAGCTTTACTACCGGGACATCAAGGGATGAGCAGTTCTTC. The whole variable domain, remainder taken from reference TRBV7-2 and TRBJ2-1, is GAGVSQSPSNKVTEKGKDVELRCDPISGHTALYWYRQSLGQGLEFLIYFQGNSAPDKSGLPSDRFSAERTGGSVSTLTIQRTQQEDSAVYLCASSFTTGTSRDEQFFGPGTRLTVL.

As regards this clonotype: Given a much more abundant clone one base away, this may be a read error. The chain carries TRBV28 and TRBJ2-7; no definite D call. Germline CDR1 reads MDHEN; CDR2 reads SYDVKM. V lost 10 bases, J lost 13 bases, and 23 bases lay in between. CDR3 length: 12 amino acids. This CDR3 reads CAIYDSSVTGYF. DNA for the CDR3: TGTGCCATCTATGACTCGAGCGTGACTGGATACTTC.

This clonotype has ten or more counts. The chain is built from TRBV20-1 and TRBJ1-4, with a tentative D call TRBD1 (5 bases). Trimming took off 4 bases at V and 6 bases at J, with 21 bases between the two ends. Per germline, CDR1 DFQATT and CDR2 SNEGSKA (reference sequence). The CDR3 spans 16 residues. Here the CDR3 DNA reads TGCAGTGCTACAACCCACAGACAGCAATACGATGAAAAACTGTTTTTT. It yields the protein CSATTHRQQYDEKLFF.

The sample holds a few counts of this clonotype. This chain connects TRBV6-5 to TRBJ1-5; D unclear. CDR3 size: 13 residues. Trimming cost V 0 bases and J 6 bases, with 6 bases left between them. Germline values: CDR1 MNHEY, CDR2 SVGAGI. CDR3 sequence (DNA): TGTGCCAGCAGTTACTCGATAAGTCAGCCCCAGCATTTT. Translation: CASSYSISQPQHF.